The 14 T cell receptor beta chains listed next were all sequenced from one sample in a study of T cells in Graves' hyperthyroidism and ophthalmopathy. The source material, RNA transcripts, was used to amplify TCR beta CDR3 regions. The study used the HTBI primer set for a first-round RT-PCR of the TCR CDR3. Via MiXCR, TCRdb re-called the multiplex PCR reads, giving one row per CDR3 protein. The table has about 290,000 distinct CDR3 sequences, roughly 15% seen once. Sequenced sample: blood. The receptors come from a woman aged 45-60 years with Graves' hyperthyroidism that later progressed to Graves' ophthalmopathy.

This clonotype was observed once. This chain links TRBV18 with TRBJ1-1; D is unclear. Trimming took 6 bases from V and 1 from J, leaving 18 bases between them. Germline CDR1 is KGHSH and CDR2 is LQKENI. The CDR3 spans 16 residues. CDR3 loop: CASSPVESLWNTEAFF. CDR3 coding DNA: TGTGCCAGCTCCCCGGTCGAAAGCCTCTGGAACACTGAAGCTTTCTTT.

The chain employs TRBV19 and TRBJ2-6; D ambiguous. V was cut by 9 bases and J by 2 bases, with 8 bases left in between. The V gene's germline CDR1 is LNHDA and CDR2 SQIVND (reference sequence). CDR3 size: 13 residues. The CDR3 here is CASNPAGANVLTF. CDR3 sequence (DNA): TGTGCCAGCAACCCCGCTGGGGCCAACGTCCTGACTTTC.

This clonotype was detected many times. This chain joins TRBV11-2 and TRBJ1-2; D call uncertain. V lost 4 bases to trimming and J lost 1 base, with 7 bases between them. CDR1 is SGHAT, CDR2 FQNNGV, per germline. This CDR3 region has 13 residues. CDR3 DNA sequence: TGTGCCAGCAGCTCGCAGGTTAACTATGGCTACACCTTC. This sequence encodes CASSSQVNYGYTF.

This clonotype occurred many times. The CDR3 here is CASSDGQGAYEQYF. The CDR3 DNA reads TGCGCCAGCAGCGACGGACAGGGGGCCTACGAGCAGTACTTC. The chain joins TRBV5-1 to TRBJ2-7; 10 bases match TRBD1. This CDR3 is 14 amino acids long. Losses at the gene ends were 4 bases for V and 2 bases for J; bases not matched to a gene: 3. Germline-derived CDR1 and CDR2 are SGHRS and YFSETQ.

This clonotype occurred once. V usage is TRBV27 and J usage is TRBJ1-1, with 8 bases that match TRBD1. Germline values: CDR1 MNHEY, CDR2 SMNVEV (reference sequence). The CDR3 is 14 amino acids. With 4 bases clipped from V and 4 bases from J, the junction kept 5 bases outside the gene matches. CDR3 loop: CASSSGGSLTEAFF. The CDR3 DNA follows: TGTGCCAGCAGTTCAGGGGGCTCGCTCACTGAAGCTTTCTTT.

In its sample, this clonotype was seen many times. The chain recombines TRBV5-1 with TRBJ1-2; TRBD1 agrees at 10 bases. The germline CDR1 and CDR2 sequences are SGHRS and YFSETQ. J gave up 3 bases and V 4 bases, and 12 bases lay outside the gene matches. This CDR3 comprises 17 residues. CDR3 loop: CASSTTAGTGAYYGYTF. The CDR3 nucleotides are TGCGCCAGCAGCACCACGGCGGGGACAGGGGCCTACTATGGCTACACCTTC.

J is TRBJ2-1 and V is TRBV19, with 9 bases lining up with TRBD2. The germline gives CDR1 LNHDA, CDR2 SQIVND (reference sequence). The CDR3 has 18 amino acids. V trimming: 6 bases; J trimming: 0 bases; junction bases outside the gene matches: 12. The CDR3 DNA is TGTGCCAGTAGAGGTAGAGGACTAGCGTCTAGCTCCTACAATGAGCAGTTCTTC. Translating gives CASRGRGLASSSYNEQFF. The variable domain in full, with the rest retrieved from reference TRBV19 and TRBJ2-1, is DGGITQSPKYLFRKEGQNVTLSCEQNLNHDAMYWYRQDPGQGLRLIYYSQIVNDFQKGDIAEGYSVSREKKESFPLTVTSAQKNPTAFYLCASRGRGLASSSYNEQFFGPGTRLTVL.

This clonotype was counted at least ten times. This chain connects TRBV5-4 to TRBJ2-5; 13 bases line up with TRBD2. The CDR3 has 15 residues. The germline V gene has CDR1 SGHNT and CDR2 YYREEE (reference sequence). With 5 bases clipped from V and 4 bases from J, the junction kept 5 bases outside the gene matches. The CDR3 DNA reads TGTGCCAGCAGGAGGACTAGCGGGAGACTAGAGACCCAGTACTTC. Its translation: CASRRTSGRLETQYF.

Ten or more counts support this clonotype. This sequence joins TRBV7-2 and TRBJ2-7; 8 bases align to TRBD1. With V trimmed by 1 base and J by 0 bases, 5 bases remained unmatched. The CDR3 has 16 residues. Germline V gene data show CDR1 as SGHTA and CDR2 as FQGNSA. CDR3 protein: CASSLVAGGHSYEQYF. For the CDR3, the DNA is TGTGCCAGCAGCTTAGTGGCAGGGGGCCACTCCTACGAGCAGTACTTC.

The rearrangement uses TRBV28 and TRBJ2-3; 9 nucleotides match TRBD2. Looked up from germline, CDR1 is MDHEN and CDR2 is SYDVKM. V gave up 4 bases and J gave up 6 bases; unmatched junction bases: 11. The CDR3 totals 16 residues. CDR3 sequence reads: CASSSAGLAGWDTQYF. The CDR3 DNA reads TGTGCCAGCAGTTCCGCCGGGCTAGCGGGATGGGATACGCAGTATTTT. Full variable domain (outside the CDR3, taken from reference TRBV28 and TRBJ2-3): DVKVTQSSRYLVKRTGEKVFLECVQDMDHENMFWYRQDPGLGLRLIYFSYDVKMKEKGDIPEGYSVSREKKERFSLILESASTNQTSMYLCASSSAGLAGWDTQYFGPGTRLTVL.

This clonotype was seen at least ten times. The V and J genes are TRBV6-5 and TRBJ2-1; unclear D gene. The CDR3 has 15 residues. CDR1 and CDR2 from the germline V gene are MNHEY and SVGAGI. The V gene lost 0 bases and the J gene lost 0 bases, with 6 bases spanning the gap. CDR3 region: CASSYSRSSYNEQFF. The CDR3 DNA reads TGTGCCAGCAGTTACTCTCGGAGCTCCTACAATGAGCAGTTCTTC.

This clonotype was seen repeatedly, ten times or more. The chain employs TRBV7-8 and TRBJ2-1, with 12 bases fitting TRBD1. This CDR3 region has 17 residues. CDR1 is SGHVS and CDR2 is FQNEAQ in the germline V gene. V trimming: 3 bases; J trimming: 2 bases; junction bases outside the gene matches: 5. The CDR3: CASSFLGTGGTYNEQFF. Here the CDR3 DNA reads TGTGCCAGCAGCTTTTTGGGGACAGGGGGCACCTACAATGAGCAGTTCTTC.

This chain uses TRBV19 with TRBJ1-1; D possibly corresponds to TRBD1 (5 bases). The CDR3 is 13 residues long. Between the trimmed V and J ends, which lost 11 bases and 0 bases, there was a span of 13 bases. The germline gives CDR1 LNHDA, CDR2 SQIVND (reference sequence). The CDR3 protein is CAAWDPMNTEAFF. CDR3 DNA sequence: TGTGCCGCCTGGGACCCAATGAACACTGAAGCTTTCTTT.

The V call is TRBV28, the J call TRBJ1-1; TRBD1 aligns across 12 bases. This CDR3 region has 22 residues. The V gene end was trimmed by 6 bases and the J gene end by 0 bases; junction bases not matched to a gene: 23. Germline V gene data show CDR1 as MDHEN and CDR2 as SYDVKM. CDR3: CASSDHPGQGARNLLMNTEAFF. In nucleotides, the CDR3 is TGTGCCAGCAGCGATCACCCGGGACAGGGGGCGCGAAACCTCTTGATGAACACTGAAGCTTTCTTT.